What follows is one T cell receptor (beta chain) and its context. Its antigen is unknown. The PCR was carried out with 60 Vbeta primers and 13 Jbeta primers. Generated by immunoSEQ multiplex PCR, the TCRdb table keeps only in-frame clones and is missing some. The sample lists roughly 180,000 clones, approximately 80% occurring once. This CDR3 is built from 14 residues. Germline V gene sequence: CDR1 SGHRS, CDR2 YFSETQ. The V end lost 3 bases, the J end lost 4 bases, and 13 bases lay between the germline ends. This record comes from a study of cytomegalovirus exposure and HLA in healthy donors. Study-level findings and limits: HLA restriction was apparent for most CMV-associated TCR beta chains in a later analysis. DRB1 had the most TCR associations and HLA-C the fewest, a later analysis found, with rates varying by HLA locus.

This chain links TRBV5-1 with TRBJ1-2; possibly TRBD1 for D (6 bases). This TCR derives from a boy aged 2 to 9 in good health and CMV-seronegative. Sample: PBMCs. CDR3 protein: CASSSRTESYGYTF. The CDR3 region has the DNA TGCGCCAGCAGCTCTAGGACAGAGAGCTATGGCTACACCTTC.